The 27 T cell receptor beta chains below were found in one sample sequenced in a study of shared clonotypes between healthy human individuals. TCRdb's copy holds only in-frame clones and misses some; the assay was immunoSEQ multiplex PCR. Of 2,500,000 or so clones in the sample, 80% to 95% were seen once. The sequenced material came from naive CD4+ T cells from PBMCs. This sample's subset: CD45RA+ positively selected. These receptors came from a man aged 18 to 29 in good health. Some clones in this sample may be carry-over from other donors' samples.

The rearrangement joins TRBV19 to TRBJ2-3, with 10 bases fitting TRBD2. Trimming at V came to 10 bases and at J to 5 bases, leaving 9 bases not matched to a gene. Germline V gene sequence: CDR1 LNHDA, CDR2 SQIVND (reference sequence). This CDR3 comprises 14 residues. CDR3 region: CATRAGGPGDTQYF. The CDR3 region has the DNA TGTGCCACCCGAGCGGGAGGGCCAGGAGATACGCAGTATTTT.

This sequence joins TRBV6-6 and TRBJ1-2; D remains unclear. V was clipped by 6 bases and J by 3 bases, with 11 bases between them. This CDR3 region has 13 residues. The germline gives CDR1 MNHNY, CDR2 SVGAGI (reference sequence). Written as DNA, the CDR3 is TGTGCCAGCAGGTTTGGGGTGGACTATGGCTACACCTTC. This encodes CASRFGVDYGYTF.

The rearrangement uses TRBV7-2 and TRBJ1-3, with TRBD1 matching 7 bases. CDR1 is SGHTA, CDR2 FQGNSA, per germline. V lost 5 bases and J lost 0; bases outside the gene matches: 10. There are 17 residues in the CDR3. This CDR3 is CASSLTGTANSGNTIYF. Here the CDR3 DNA reads TGTGCCAGCAGCCTCACCGGGACAGCGAACTCTGGAAACACCATATATTTT.

CDR3 nucleotides: TGTGCCAGCAGCCAAGCTCGACACTACAATGAGCAGTTCTTC. Protein: CASSQARHYNEQFF. The genes are TRBV4-2 and TRBJ2-1; D not resolved. Trimming pared 1 base from V and 3 bases from J, leaving 7 bases between. Germline CDR1 reads LGHNA; CDR2 reads YNFKEQ. The CDR3 is 14 amino acids.

The rearrangement joins TRBV2 to TRBJ2-1, with TRBD1 identical over 7 bases. V was pared by 6 bases and J by 6 bases, with 11 bases of the junction left unmatched. This CDR3 has 15 amino acids. In germline, CDR1 is SNHLY, CDR2 FYNNEI. The CDR3 sequence is CASSADRVRGNEQFF. CDR3 bases: TGTGCCAGCAGCGCTGACAGGGTAAGGGGCAATGAGCAGTTCTTC.

The chain combines TRBV19 with TRBJ1-1, with 8 bases matching TRBD1. Per germline, CDR1 LNHDA and CDR2 SQIVND (reference sequence). The CDR3 contains 16 residues. Trimming cost V 4 bases and J 1 base; bases outside gene matches: 8. The CDR3 bases are TGTGCCAGTAGTACTCCAGGGGGCAGAAGGAACACTGAAGCTTTCTTT. Its protein product is CASSTPGGRRNTEAFF.

The chain is built from TRBV2 and TRBJ2-2; maybe TRBD2 (5 bases). Trimming cost V 8 bases and J 3 bases, with 10 bases left between them. Germline loops: CDR1 SNHLY, CDR2 FYNNEI. This CDR3 is built from 13 residues. The CDR3 coding sequence is TGTGCCAGCGGGCCGGAGGACACCGGGGAGCTGTTTTTT. Residues: CASGPEDTGELFF.

The chain uses TRBV28 and TRBJ1-2; D call uncertain. V shed 4 bases and J shed 2 bases, with 14 bases lying between them. The CDR3 has 15 residues. Germline-derived CDR1 and CDR2 are MDHEN and SYDVKM. The chain's CDR3 is CASSYVLSENYGYTF. CDR3 sequence (DNA): TGTGCCAGCAGTTACGTCTTGTCTGAAAACTATGGCTACACCTTC.

The V call is TRBV19, the J call TRBJ2-5; 9 bases agree with TRBD2. The CDR3 spans 18 residues. The V segment lost 3 bases and the J segment 1 base; nucleotides outside the gene matches: 12. CDR1 and CDR2 from the germline V gene are LNHDA and SQIVND (reference sequence). CDR3 DNA sequence: TGTGCCAGTAGTATTAGGGGTCTGGCTAGCGGGACCCAAGAGACCCAGTACTTC. The encoded protein is CASSIRGLASGTQETQYF.

V gene TRBV27 combines with J gene TRBJ2-1; 14 bases agree with TRBD2. Germline V lookup: CDR1 MNHEY, CDR2 SMNVEV (reference sequence). V trimming: 4 bases; J trimming: 6 bases; junction bases outside the gene matches: 5. This CDR3 region has 16 residues. CDR3: CASSSGTSGSPNEQFF. The CDR3 bases are TGTGCCAGCAGTTCTGGGACTAGCGGGAGCCCCAATGAGCAGTTCTTC.

The J gene is TRBJ1-4, the V gene TRBV28, with TRBD1 matching 11 bases. This CDR3 region has 16 residues. Trimming took 6 bases from V and 11 from J; bases not matched to a gene: 14. Germline loops: CDR1 MDHEN, CDR2 SYDVKM. The CDR3 DNA follows: TGTGCCAGCAGCTCCCACCTCGGACAGGGGGCTAGGAAACTGTTTTTT. This encodes CASSSHLGQGARKLFF.

The chain carries TRBV19 and TRBJ2-1, with D unclear. Germline V gives CDR1 LNHDA, CDR2 SQIVND (reference sequence). Deletions cut 5 bases from V and 0 bases from J, with 8 bases between. The CDR3 runs 14 residues. In DNA form, the CDR3 reads TGTGCCAGTAGTCGGACGGGCTCCTACAATGAGCAGTTCTTC. Its protein product is CASSRTGSYNEQFF.

The chain is built from TRBV9 and TRBJ2-1; 7 bases match TRBD2. The CDR3 extends over 15 amino acids. CDR1 and CDR2 (germline): SGDLS, YYNGEE. After removal of 0 bases from V and 5 bases from J, the junction contained 5 bases not matched to a gene. The CDR3 loop reads CASSVEGLLDNEQFF. The CDR3 region has the DNA TGTGCCAGCAGCGTAGAGGGACTACTCGACAATGAGCAGTTCTTC.

The V call is TRBV27, the J call TRBJ2-7; TRBD2 is a possible D gene (5 bases). Per germline, CDR1 MNHEY and CDR2 SMNVEV (reference sequence). V was pared by 8 bases and J by 3 bases, with 20 bases between. This CDR3 is 15 amino acids long. This chain's CDR3 is CASAGLRTGIYEQYF. For the CDR3, the DNA is TGTGCCAGCGCGGGCCTGCGGACTGGGATCTACGAGCAGTACTTC.

The chain joins TRBV2 to TRBJ1-3, with D uncertain. V was clipped by 1 base and J by 4 bases, with 11 bases between them. The germline gives CDR1 SNHLY, CDR2 FYNNEI. The CDR3 covers 15 residues. The CDR3 nucleotides read TGTGCCAGCAGTGAAGATTCTGGGTGGGGAAACACCATATATTTT. It specifies CASSEDSGWGNTIYF.

CDR3 protein: CASRAGTSGRVNEQFF. For the CDR3, the DNA is TGTGCCAGCAGGGCAGGGACTAGCGGGAGGGTCAATGAGCAGTTCTTC. This chain uses TRBV5-4 with TRBJ2-1; 16 bases are a match to TRBD2. The germline V gene has CDR1 SGHNT and CDR2 YYREEE (reference sequence). Trimming took 5 bases from V and 6 from J; bases not matched to a gene: 5. CDR3 length: 16 amino acids.

V gene TRBV27 combines with J gene TRBJ1-3, with D possibly matching TRBD1 (6 bases). Germline V gene sequence: CDR1 MNHEY, CDR2 SMNVEV (reference sequence). The V end was cut by 2 bases, the J end by 3 bases, with 8 bases between. CDR3 size: 14 residues. The CDR3 sequence is CASSLNRDGNTIYF. In DNA, the CDR3 is TGTGCCAGCAGTTTAAACAGGGATGGAAACACCATATATTTT.

This clone came up once. This rearrangement joins TRBV19 to TRBJ1-1; a possible D gene is TRBD1 (6 bases). CDR1 LNHDA and CDR2 SQIVND come from the germline V gene (reference sequence). Trimming took 5 bases from V and 3 from J, leaving 13 bases between them. CDR3 size: 14 residues. This CDR3 reads CASSLGGGHTEAFF. The DNA for the CDR3 is TGTGCCAGTAGTTTAGGCGGGGGGCACACTGAAGCTTTCTTT.

Regarding this clone: The same CDR3 can be traced to other DNA sequences in this sample. V gene TRBV18 combines with J gene TRBJ2-3; no clear D gene. Germline lookup yields CDR1 KGHSH and CDR2 LQKENI. This CDR3 spans 14 amino acids. V lost 3 bases to trimming and J lost 0 bases, with 7 bases between them. The CDR3 region is CASSPLGSTDTQYF. Written as DNA, the CDR3 is TGTGCCAGCTCACCGCTGGGCAGCACAGATACGCAGTATTTT.

V gene TRBV5-1 combines with J gene TRBJ2-7; TRBD1 might be the D (5 bases). V lost 0 bases and J 1 base, leaving 11 bases between the germline ends. CDR1 is SGHRS, CDR2 YFSETQ, per germline. The CDR3 is made up of 15 amino acids. CDR3 nucleotide sequence: TGCGCCAGCAGCTTGGTTAGGGGAATGTCCTACGAGCAGTACTTC. Its translation: CASSLVRGMSYEQYF.

The V and J genes are TRBV5-1 and TRBJ2-7; D not certain. CDR1 is SGHRS, CDR2 YFSETQ, per germline. V was shortened by 5 bases and J by 0 bases, with 9 bases between the two germline ends. The CDR3 is made up of 13 amino acids. The CDR3 DNA sequence: TGCGCCAGCAGACGTTCGAGCTCCTACGAGCAGTACTTC. Protein product: CASRRSSSYEQYF. Full variable domain (rest looked up from reference TRBV5-1 and TRBJ2-7): KAGVTQTPRYLIKTRGQQVTLSCSPISGHRSVSWYQQTPGQGLQFLFEYFSETQRNKGNFPGRFSGRQFSNSRSEMNVSTLELGDSALYLCASRRSSSYEQYFGPGTRLTVT.

V usage is TRBV19 and J usage is TRBJ1-5; D unresolved. Per the germline V gene, CDR1 is LNHDA and CDR2 is SQIVND (reference sequence). V lost 1 base, J lost 8 bases, and 15 bases lay in between. The CDR3 runs 15 residues. CDR3 in amino acids: CASSIVVTRLEPQHF. As DNA, the CDR3 is TGTGCCAGTAGTATAGTGGTCACCCGATTGGAGCCCCAGCATTTT.

This rearrangement joins TRBV2 to TRBJ1-2; D gene ambiguous. The V and J ends lost 3 bases and 7 bases respectively, with 12 bases between them. The germline V gene has CDR1 SNHLY and CDR2 FYNNEI. The CDR3 runs 13 residues. CDR3 nucleotides: TGTGCCAGCAGTGACAGTTACCCCGCTGGCTACACCTTC. Translated: CASSDSYPAGYTF.

The chain couples TRBV5-1 to TRBJ2-3, with a possible D match to TRBD1 (6 bases). This CDR3 contains 15 residues. Trimming removed 0 bases from V and 2 bases from J, with 10 bases in between. Germline assignment: CDR1 SGHRS and CDR2 YFSETQ. For the CDR3, the DNA is TGCGCCAGCAGCTTGGGACAGGTGACCACAGATACGCAGTATTTT. Its protein product is CASSLGQVTTDTQYF.

The CDR3, as DNA: TGTGCCAGCAGCGCCCAGACCTACGAGCAGTACTTC. Protein product: CASSAQTYEQYF. The gene calls are TRBV7-2 and TRBJ2-7, with D uncertain. Germline V gives CDR1 SGHTA, CDR2 FQGNSA. V was trimmed by 5 bases and J by 2 bases, leaving 7 bases between them. The CDR3 loop spans 12 amino acids.

This clone occurred a few times. V and J are TRBV7-9 and TRBJ1-5, with D tentatively TRBD1 (5 bases). Germline assignment: CDR1 SEHNR and CDR2 FQNEAQ (reference sequence). V lost 3 bases and J lost 3, with 9 bases in between. The CDR3 covers 14 residues. The CDR3 here is CASSFSGTNQPQHF. CDR3 bases: TGTGCCAGCAGCTTTTCCGGGACCAATCAGCCCCAGCATTTT.

This chain joins TRBV19 and TRBJ2-7, with 11 bases that match TRBD2. Looked up from germline, CDR1 is LNHDA and CDR2 is SQIVND (reference sequence). Germline trimming cut 6 bases from V and 0 bases from J; bases unmatched to any gene: 4. The CDR3 loop spans 15 amino acids. The CDR3 DNA is TGTGCCAGTAGCCCGGGACTAGCGGACTCCTACGAGCAGTACTTC. Amino acid sequence: CASSPGLADSYEQYF.